One and the same sample provided the 30 T cell receptor beta chains below, sequenced in a study of blood T cell repertoires in COVID-19 (dated by TCRdb to the early 2020s). The library relied on the immunoSEQ multiplex PCR assay. TCRdb re-hosts the immuneACCESS table, in-frame sequences only. Its copies lack some clones; in the studies checked, an unresolved V gene accounts for under half of them, and the cause for the rest is not known. In all, the sample holds about 150,000 clones, and just under 85% of those were seen once. Together, the top ten hold more than 5% of the sample. The specimen sequenced was PBMCs or T cells enriched from blood (not recorded which). The source of these receptors is a woman between 35 and 50 years old who had recovered from COVID-19.

The chain recombines TRBV5-1 with TRBJ2-7; D possibly corresponds to TRBD1 (6 bases). The CDR3 spans 14 residues. The germline V gene has CDR1 SGHRS and CDR2 YFSETQ. V lost 4 bases and J lost 2, with 13 bases in between. The CDR3 sequence is CASSPGTTTYEQYF. The CDR3 DNA sequence: TGCGCCAGCAGCCCGGGGACAACAACCTACGAGCAGTACTTC. Filled out from reference TRBV5-1 and TRBJ2-7, the complete variable domain reads KAGVTQTPRYLIKTRGQQVTLSCSPISGHRSVSWYQQTPGQGLQFLFEYFSETQRNKGNFPGRFSGRQFSNSRSEMNVSTLELGDSALYLCASSPGTTTYEQYFGPGTRLTVT.

This clone was seen only a few times. This chain connects TRBV18 to TRBJ1-1, with 8 bases aligning to TRBD1. Germline V gives CDR1 KGHSH, CDR2 LQKENI. V lost 2 bases, J lost 6 bases, and 11 bases stayed unmatched. The CDR3 runs to 16 residues. CDR3: CASSPYSGGVMAEAFF. CDR3 DNA: TGTGCCAGCTCACCATATTCAGGGGGCGTGATGGCTGAAGCTTTCTTT.

The chain has TRBV4-1 and TRBJ1-2, with 8 bases that match TRBD1. The ends lost 3 bases at V and 5 bases at J; junction bases unmatched: 14. The CDR3 has 17 amino acids. Germline CDR1 MGHRA, CDR2 YSYEKL. The CDR3 DNA reads TGCGCCAGCAGCCAGAAGGGAACCGGGACAGGACCATATGGCTACACCTTC. As protein: CASSQKGTGTGPYGYTF.

The CDR3 coding sequence is TGTGCCAGCAGCTTAGGCTCCCCGCAGGGAAATCAGCCCCAGCATTTT. Amino acids: CASSLGSPQGNQPQHF. V and J are TRBV7-9 and TRBJ1-5, with D tentatively TRBD1 (5 bases). The CDR3 length is 16 residues. The germline V and J ends were trimmed by 1 base and 4 bases, with 14 bases remaining between them. From germline, CDR1 is SEHNR and CDR2 FQNEAQ (reference sequence).

The CDR3 nucleotides are TGTGCCAGCAGTGCCAGTTCCTACAATGAGCAGTTCTTC. Translation gives CASSASSYNEQFF. This sequence joins TRBV25-1 and TRBJ2-1, with D hard to call. Trimming removed 4 bases from V and 1 base from J, with 5 bases in between. The CDR3 runs to 13 residues. Germline CDR1 and CDR2: MGHDK and SYGVNS.

V and J are TRBV5-1 and TRBJ1-2, with D uncertain. With 4 bases removed from V and 5 bases from J, the gap between germline ends came to 15 bases. CDR1 and CDR2 from the germline V gene are SGHRS and YFSETQ. This CDR3 is built from 14 residues. DNA of the CDR3: TGCGCCAGCAGCCGGGATCTTGGGGATTATGGCTACACCTTC. Translated: CASSRDLGDYGYTF.

This clone was detected a few times. This chain connects TRBV7-3 to TRBJ2-1; 10 positions agree with TRBD2. The CDR3 consists of 15 residues. Germline V gene lookup returns CDR1 SGHTA and CDR2 FQGTGA. Unmatched junction bases numbered 8, after V lost 6 bases and J lost 6 bases. The CDR3 loop is CASSQSGGAGNEQFF. The CDR3 DNA follows: TGTGCCAGCAGTCAGAGCGGGGGGGCAGGCAATGAGCAGTTCTTC.

This chain joins TRBV18 and TRBJ1-6; maybe TRBD1 (6 bases). Trimming removed 5 bases at V and 5 bases at J, with 13 bases between. Germline V gene sequence: CDR1 KGHSH, CDR2 LQKENI. The CDR3 contains 15 residues. The CDR3, as DNA: TGTGCCAGCTCAAGACCCGGGACAAATAATTCACCCCTCCACTTT. Residues: CASSRPGTNNSPLHF.

Here the CDR3 DNA reads TGTGCCAGCAGCGTGAGAGGGGGGGGATCCTACGAGCAGTACTTC. Its translation is CASSVRGGGSYEQYF. The rearrangement uses TRBV6-5 and TRBJ2-7, with a possible D match to TRBD2 (7 bases). This CDR3 has 15 amino acids. CDR1 and CDR2 (germline): MNHEY, SVGAGI. V was pared by 6 bases and J by 1 base, with 16 bases between.

This sequence joins TRBV9 and TRBJ2-1; 7 bases line up with TRBD2. There are 15 residues in the CDR3. V was clipped by 4 bases and J by 1 base; unmatched bases: 5. The germline V gene has CDR1 SGDLS and CDR2 YYNGEE. The CDR3 spells CASSFSSGSYNEQFF. In DNA form, the CDR3 reads TGTGCCAGCAGCTTCTCTAGCGGATCCTACAATGAGCAGTTCTTC.

The chain uses TRBV6-5 and TRBJ2-1; a weak D match, TRBD1 (6 bases). Trimming removed 0 bases from V and 9 bases from J, with 9 bases in between. CDR1 MNHEY and CDR2 SVGAGI come from the germline V gene. CDR3 length: 13 amino acids. CDR3 region: CASSYSRGGEQFF. As DNA, the CDR3 is TGTGCCAGCAGTTACTCGCGAGGGGGTGAGCAGTTCTTC.

J is TRBJ2-2 and V is TRBV2; 7 positions agree with TRBD1. Germline V gene lookup returns CDR1 SNHLY and CDR2 FYNNEI. Unmatched junction bases numbered 4, after V lost 7 bases and J lost 2 bases. The CDR3 has 14 amino acids. The CDR3 sequence: CASTGGLNTGELFF. For the CDR3, the DNA is TGTGCCAGCACAGGGGGTCTTAACACCGGGGAGCTGTTTTTT.

A note on this clone: Its ends do not fully match the called genes, so a read error is possible. The rearrangement links TRBV28 to TRBJ2-1; 10 positions match TRBD2. CDR3 length: 16 residues. Germline V gene data show CDR1 as MDHEN and CDR2 as SYDVKM. CDR3: CVSSGLAVETYNEQFF. The CDR3 DNA follows: TGTGTCAGCAGCGGACTAGCGGTCGAGACCTACAATGAGCAGTTCTTC. The full variable domain, completed using reference TRBV28 and TRBJ2-1, is DVKVTQSSRYLVKRTGEKVFLECVQDMDHENMFWYRQDPGLGLRLIYFSYDVKMKEKGDIPEGYSVSREKKERFSLILESASTNQTSMYLCVSSGLAVETYNEQFFGPGTRLTVL.

The V gene is TRBV2, the J gene TRBJ2-2; D call uncertain. V shed 7 bases and J shed 6 bases, with 18 bases lying between them. CDR1 is SNHLY and CDR2 is FYNNEI in the germline V gene. CDR3 length equals 15 residues. CDR3 sequence: CASKGAATPAGELFF. CDR3 nucleotides: TGTGCCAGCAAAGGAGCAGCGACCCCGGCCGGGGAGCTGTTTTTT.

The chain employs TRBV30 and TRBJ2-2; D possibly corresponds to TRBD1 (5 bases). Germline CDR1 and CDR2: GTSNPN and SVGIG (reference sequence). The CDR3 spans 14 residues. The ends were cut back, 8 bases at V and 1 base at J, with 14 bases in the middle. CDR3 region: CAREDNMNTGELFF. In DNA form, the CDR3 reads TGTGCCCGTGAGGACAATATGAACACCGGGGAGCTGTTTTTT.

This clone is a singleton in its sample. The chain is built from TRBV11-2 and TRBJ2-2, with TRBD2 matching 10 bases. The CDR3 has 18 amino acids. V was pared by 1 base and J by 3 bases, with 8 bases of the junction left unmatched. From germline, CDR1 is SGHAT and CDR2 FQNNGV. The CDR3 is CASSLGISGGPYTGELFF. The CDR3 region has the DNA TGTGCCAGCAGCTTAGGTATTAGCGGGGGGCCATACACCGGGGAGCTGTTTTTT.

J is TRBJ2-3 and V is TRBV7-6; D is possibly TRBD2 (5 bases). The germline gives CDR1 SGHVS, CDR2 FNYEAQ. The CDR3 sequence is 14 residues long. Trimming stripped 2 bases from V and 4 bases from J, with 10 bases between. The CDR3 DNA follows: TGTGCCAGCAGCTTACGGGCGGGCGCAGATACGCAGTATTTT. Amino acid sequence: CASSLRAGADTQYF.

The chain joins TRBV18 to TRBJ2-4, with D perhaps TRBD1 (5 bases). V gave up 3 bases and J gave up 6 bases, with 9 bases separating them. CDR3 size: 13 residues. Germline loops: CDR1 KGHSH, CDR2 LQKENI. The CDR3 DNA sequence: TGTGCCAGCTCACCTTCCGACAGAAACATTCAGTACTTC. This codes for CASSPSDRNIQYF.

CDR3 sequence (DNA): TGTGCCAGCAGTTACTCGACAGGGAACGAGCAGTTCTTC. Encoded protein: CASSYSTGNEQFF. The V call is TRBV6-5, the J call TRBJ2-1, with 7 bases fitting TRBD1. Germline lookup yields CDR1 MNHEY and CDR2 SVGAGI. The CDR3 consists of 13 residues. Unmatched junction bases numbered 3, after V lost 0 bases and J lost 10 bases.

The chain couples TRBV5-1 to TRBJ1-6, with D unclear. Germline lookup yields CDR1 SGHRS and CDR2 YFSETQ. CDR3 length equals 15 residues. V was pared by 0 bases and J by 6 bases, with 10 bases between. As DNA, the CDR3 is TGCGCCAGCAGCTTGGGGTTGGGAGGTAATTCACCCCTCCACTTT. This gives the protein CASSLGLGGNSPLHF.

The chain combines TRBV30 with TRBJ2-2, with 7 bases that match TRBD1. Germline trimming cut 0 bases from V and 2 bases from J; bases unmatched to any gene: 6. The CDR3 is 16 residues long. Germline CDR1 GTSNPN, CDR2 SVGIG (reference sequence). CDR3 protein: CAWSVLGTANTGELFF. The CDR3 nucleotides read TGTGCCTGGAGTGTCCTTGGGACAGCCAACACCGGGGAGCTGTTTTTT.

J is TRBJ1-2 and V is TRBV3-1 (or the pseudogene TRBV3-2); 7 bases map to TRBD1. The J segment lost 4 bases and the V segment lost 1 base, leaving 9 bases of the junction unmatched. The CDR3 consists of 16 residues. CDR1 LGHDT and CDR2 YNNKEL come from the germline V gene (reference sequence). The CDR3 sequence is CASSQVTSGDSYGYTF. The CDR3 nucleotides are TGTGCCAGCAGCCAAGTGACGTCGGGGGACAGCTATGGCTACACCTTC.

The rearrangement joins TRBV5-1 to TRBJ2-7; tentative D call: TRBD1 (6 bases). The CDR3 sequence is 15 residues long. The germline V gene has CDR1 SGHRS and CDR2 YFSETQ. V lost 3 bases and J lost 0, with 13 bases in between. Written as DNA, the CDR3 is TGCGCCAGCAGCTCCAGGGGTGGTAGCTCCTACGAGCAGTACTTC. Translated: CASSSRGGSSYEQYF.

The chain uses TRBV7-9 and TRBJ1-2, with no clear D. Per the germline V gene, CDR1 is SEHNR and CDR2 is FQNEAQ (reference sequence). This CDR3 comprises 13 residues. V was shortened by 1 base and J by 3 bases, with 6 bases between the two germline ends. The CDR3 protein is CASSLGEYYGYTF. In DNA form, the CDR3 reads TGTGCCAGCAGCTTAGGGGAGTACTATGGCTACACCTTC.

A remark on this clone: Germline and junction disagree at one end, which may indicate a read error. The chain couples TRBV30 to TRBJ1-5; D perhaps matches TRBD1 (6 bases). The CDR3 totals 13 residues. In germline, CDR1 is GTSNPN, CDR2 SVGIG (reference sequence). CDR3 protein: CAWSGTDNQAQHF. The CDR3 region has the DNA TGTGCCTGGAGTGGGACAGATAATCAGGCCCAGCATTTT. Filled out from reference TRBV30 and TRBJ1-5, the complete variable domain reads SQTIHQWPATLVQPVGSPLSLECTVEGTSNPNLYWYRQAAGRGLQLLFYSVGIGQISSEVPQNLSASRPQDRQFILSSKKLLLSDSGFYLCAWSGTDNQAQHFGDGTRLSIL.

V usage is TRBV3-1 (or the pseudogene TRBV3-2) and J usage is TRBJ1-3; no reliable D call. This CDR3 spans 15 amino acids. The V end was cut by 0 bases, the J end by 4 bases, with 10 bases between. The germline gives CDR1 LGHDT, CDR2 YNNKEL (reference sequence). The CDR3 coding sequence is TGTGCCAGCAGCCAAGATGAGAATCCAGGAAACACCATATATTTT. This codes for CASSQDENPGNTIYF.

The V and J genes are TRBV11-2 and TRBJ2-3, with TRBD2 matching over 9 bases. V shed 0 bases, J shed 6 bases, and the junction held 10 bases outside the gene matches. The CDR3 extends over 17 amino acids. Germline lookup yields CDR1 SGHAT and CDR2 FQNNGV. CDR3 nucleotides: TGTGCCAGCAGCTTAGATTTGGTTCTAGCGGGGAAGGATACGCAGTATTTT. Protein product: CASSLDLVLAGKDTQYF.

The chain is built from TRBV5-6 and TRBJ2-5, with D tentatively TRBD2 (5 bases). Looked up from germline, CDR1 is SGHDT and CDR2 is YYEEEE. CDR3 length: 13 residues. Trimming removed 0 bases at V and 7 bases at J, with 10 bases between. The CDR3: CASSLVLEGTQYF. The CDR3 nucleotides are TGTGCCAGCAGCTTGGTACTAGAAGGGACCCAGTACTTC.

Only a few counts were recorded for this clone. V is TRBV27 and J is TRBJ1-2; TRBD1 matches at 9 bases. CDR1 and CDR2 (germline): MNHEY, SMNVEV (reference sequence). The CDR3 is 15 residues long. The trim removed 5 bases at V and 5 bases at J, leaving 9 bases unmatched. The CDR3: CASSPTTGGFYGYTF. The CDR3 DNA reads as TGTGCCAGCAGTCCAACGACAGGGGGGTTTTATGGCTACACCTTC.

The rearrangement links TRBV30 to TRBJ1-1; D not resolved. V lost 5 bases to trimming and J lost 6 bases, with 7 bases between them. Germline CDR1 GTSNPN, CDR2 SVGIG (reference sequence). CDR3 length: 10 residues. CDR3 sequence (DNA): TGTGCCTGGGGACTTTCTGAAGCTTTCTTT. This gives the protein CAWGLSEAFF.